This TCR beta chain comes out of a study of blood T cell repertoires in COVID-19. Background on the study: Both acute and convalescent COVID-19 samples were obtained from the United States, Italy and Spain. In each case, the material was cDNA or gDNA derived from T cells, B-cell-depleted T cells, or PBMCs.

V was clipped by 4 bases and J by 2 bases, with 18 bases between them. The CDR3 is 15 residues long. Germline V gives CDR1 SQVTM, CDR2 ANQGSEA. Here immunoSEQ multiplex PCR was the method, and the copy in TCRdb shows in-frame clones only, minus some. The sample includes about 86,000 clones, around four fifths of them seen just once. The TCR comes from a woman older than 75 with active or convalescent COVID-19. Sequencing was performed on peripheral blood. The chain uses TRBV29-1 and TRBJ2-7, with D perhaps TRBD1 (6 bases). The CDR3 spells CSVGFSGDKAYEQYF. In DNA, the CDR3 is TGCAGCGTTGGTTTCTCTGGGGACAAAGCCTACGAGCAGTACTTC.